These 25 T cell receptor beta chains originate from one sample sequenced in a study of cytotoxic CD8 clonotypes in ibrutinib-treated CLL. Sequencing used immunoSEQ multiplex PCR; TCRdb keeps in-frame clones, though not all of them. The sample records 100,000 to 150,000 clones, approximately 85% being singletons. The sample in question was PBMCs, obtained after 24 months of ibrutinib treatment. The source of these receptors is a human donor with chronic lymphocytic leukemia.

V usage is TRBV15 and J usage is TRBJ1-5, with a weak D call TRBD1 (5 bases). Germline V lookup: CDR1 LNHNV, CDR2 YYDKDF (reference sequence). The CDR3 totals 15 residues. Trimming stripped 8 bases from V and 1 base from J, with 15 bases between. Here the CDR3 DNA reads TGTGCCACCGCTCGTAGGGGCCCGAGCAATCAGCCCCAGCATTTT. Protein product: CATARRGPSNQPQHF.

In this sample, this clone turned up a few times. V gene TRBV5-1 combines with J gene TRBJ1-2, with TRBD1 matching over 9 bases. The V gene end was trimmed by 0 bases and the J gene end by 2 bases; junction bases not matched to a gene: 2. The CDR3 spans 15 residues. Germline-derived CDR1 and CDR2 are SGHRS and YFSETQ. CDR3 DNA: TGCGCCAGCAGCTTGGGTGGGACAGGGAACTATGGCTACACCTTC. As protein: CASSLGGTGNYGYTF.

This chain links TRBV4-1 with TRBJ2-3, with 7 positions matching TRBD2. J lost 6 bases, V lost 1 base, and 7 bases had no gene match. From germline, CDR1 is MGHRA and CDR2 YSYEKL. The CDR3 covers 15 residues. CDR3 loop: CASSQGRGWADTQYF. The CDR3 DNA reads as TGCGCCAGCAGCCAAGGGCGGGGGTGGGCTGATACGCAGTATTTT.

The V and J genes are TRBV5-8 and TRBJ2-7, with D perhaps TRBD2 (7 bases). This CDR3 is built from 11 residues. The germline V and J ends were trimmed by 0 bases and 10 bases, with 8 bases remaining between them. Per germline, CDR1 SGHTS and CDR2 YDEGEE. CDR3 in amino acids: CASSLAGGQYF. The CDR3 coding sequence is TGTGCCAGCAGCTTGGCGGGGGGCCAGTACTTC.

V gene TRBV29-1 combines with J gene TRBJ1-5, with a weak D call TRBD1 (5 bases). The V gene's germline CDR1 is SQVTM and CDR2 ANQGSEA. Trimming shortened V by 6 bases and J by 0 bases, and 9 bases separated the two germline ends. The CDR3 spans 13 residues. CDR3 sequence reads: CSVGGGSNQPQHF. DNA of the CDR3: TGCAGCGTCGGGGGGGGTAGCAATCAGCCCCAGCATTTT.

This chain uses TRBV28 with TRBJ2-5; D possibly corresponds to TRBD1 (6 bases). The DNA matches TRBJ2-7 better at its end, which makes the J call doubtful. The CDR3 has 13 residues. Germline assignment: CDR1 MDHEN and CDR2 SYDVKM. CDR3 amino acids: CASSLWEGGEQYF. The CDR3 DNA reads as TGTGCCAGCAGTTTATGGGAAGGGGGCGAGCAGTACTTC.

V is TRBV19 and J is TRBJ2-7, with D unresolved. Deletions cut 3 bases from V and 4 bases from J, with 16 bases between. The V gene's germline CDR1 is LNHDA and CDR2 SQIVND (reference sequence). The CDR3 consists of 15 residues. DNA for the CDR3: TGTGCCAGTAGTATCAGCTCCCCGCCTACTTACGAGCAGTACTTC. Translated, it gives CASSISSPPTYEQYF. Based on the CDR3 plus reference TRBV19 and TRBJ2-7, the full variable domain is DGGITQSPKYLFRKEGQNVTLSCEQNLNHDAMYWYRQDPGQGLRLIYYSQIVNDFQKGDIAEGYSVSREKKESFPLTVTSAQKNPTAFYLCASSISSPPTYEQYFGPGTRLTVT.

This clone has a handful of counts. The V call is TRBV6-1, the J call TRBJ1-6, with D tentatively TRBD1 (5 bases). Trimming cost V 0 bases and J 13 bases, with 10 bases left between them. The V gene's germline CDR1 is MNHNS and CDR2 SASEGT. The CDR3 loop spans 13 amino acids. Here the CDR3 reads CASSEAMGDPLHF. CDR3 DNA: TGTGCCAGCAGTGAAGCTATGGGGGATCCCCTCCACTTT.

The gene calls are TRBV27 and TRBJ1-1, with D possibly being TRBD1 (6 bases). Deletions cut 4 bases from V and 4 bases from J, with 16 bases between. The CDR3 is made up of 15 amino acids. CDR1 is MNHEY, CDR2 SMNVEV, per germline (reference sequence). The CDR3 spells CASSSYRDGGTEAFF. In DNA form, the CDR3 reads TGTGCCAGCAGTTCCTACAGGGACGGGGGCACTGAAGCTTTCTTT.

The chain recombines TRBV4-1 with TRBJ2-2; no firm D call. This CDR3 has 15 residues. Trimming removed 6 bases at V and 5 bases at J, with 16 bases between. Germline V lookup: CDR1 MGHRA, CDR2 YSYEKL. The CDR3 DNA reads as TGCGCCAGCAGTCCTGCCCAAACAGTAACCGGGGAGCTGTTTTTT. As protein: CASSPAQTVTGELFF.

This chain links TRBV5-1 with TRBJ2-5; unclear D gene. Germline V CDR1 and CDR2: SGHRS, YFSETQ. V lost 0 bases, J lost 5 bases, and 11 bases lay in between. This CDR3 has 14 amino acids. In nucleotides, the CDR3 is TGCGCCAGCAGCTTGGAAGGGCGTGGGGAGACCCAGTACTTC. Protein product: CASSLEGRGETQYF.

The chain uses TRBV18 and TRBJ1-1, with D tentatively TRBD1 (5 bases). The V gene lost 6 bases and the J gene lost 1 base, with 15 bases spanning the gap. The CDR3 is made up of 15 amino acids. CDR1 KGHSH and CDR2 LQKENI come from the germline V gene. This CDR3 reads CASSSSEGRNTEAFF. The CDR3 DNA is TGTGCCAGCTCCTCAAGTGAGGGGCGGAACACTGAAGCTTTCTTT.

This clone appeared a single time. The chain joins TRBV28 to TRBJ2-1, with D hard to call. The germline gives CDR1 MDHEN, CDR2 SYDVKM. This CDR3 region has 14 residues. V gave up 9 bases and J gave up 3 bases, with 15 bases separating them. CDR3 in amino acids: CASLPSIGYNEQFF. CDR3 in DNA: TGTGCCAGTTTACCGAGTATAGGCTACAATGAGCAGTTCTTC.

The chain joins TRBV7-2 to TRBJ1-5, with D possibly matching TRBD1 (6 bases). CDR1 and CDR2 from the germline V gene are SGHTA and FQGNSA. The CDR3 totals 16 residues. Trimming removed 4 bases from V and 7 bases from J, with 20 bases in between. The CDR3 DNA is TGTGCCAGCAGCTCACGAAGCCGGGGGGCTCAGCAGCCCCAGCATTTT. This translates into CASSSRSRGAQQPQHF.

The V gene is TRBV7-2, the J gene TRBJ1-2; D is unresolved. V was cut by 1 base and J by 0 bases, with 6 bases left in between. Per germline, CDR1 SGHTA and CDR2 FQGNSA. This CDR3 has 14 amino acids. CDR3 region: CASSLDSANYGYTF. As DNA, the CDR3 is TGTGCCAGCAGCTTAGACAGTGCTAACTATGGCTACACCTTC.

The chain joins TRBV19 to TRBJ2-6; 7 bases line up with TRBD1. Germline trimming cut 3 bases from V and 0 bases from J; bases unmatched to any gene: 5. This CDR3 comprises 17 residues. In germline, CDR1 is LNHDA, CDR2 SQIVND (reference sequence). This CDR3 reads CASSMQGVGSGANVLTF. As DNA, the CDR3 is TGTGCCAGTAGTATGCAGGGGGTCGGCTCTGGGGCCAACGTCCTGACTTTC.

The chain carries TRBV5-5 and TRBJ1-5; no clear D gene. Germline CDR1 reads SGHKS; CDR2 reads YYEKEE (reference sequence). This CDR3 contains 16 residues. V was trimmed by 0 bases and J by 2 bases, leaving 12 bases between them. In DNA form, the CDR3 reads TGTGCCAGCAGCTTGGACGCTGACATCCGCAATCAGCCCCAGCATTTT. Its protein product is CASSLDADIRNQPQHF.

Many counts were recorded for this clone. The gene calls are TRBV4-1 and TRBJ1-2; no clear D gene. The CDR3 is 14 residues long. Germline V lookup: CDR1 MGHRA, CDR2 YSYEKL. The V end was cut by 4 bases, the J end by 3 bases, with 12 bases between. Here the CDR3 reads CASSLTTVDYGYTF. The CDR3 coding sequence is TGCGCCAGCAGCCTTACGACGGTAGACTATGGCTACACCTTC.

This chain connects TRBV28 to TRBJ2-2; D remains unclear. Trimming shortened V by 3 bases and J by 0 bases, and 11 bases separated the two germline ends. CDR1 is MDHEN, CDR2 SYDVKM, per germline. This CDR3 spans 16 amino acids. The CDR3 DNA sequence: TGTGCCAGCAGTTTTTATAGACGGACGAACACCGGGGAGCTGTTTTTT. It codes for CASSFYRRTNTGELFF.

The J gene is TRBJ2-7, the V gene TRBV6-5; D gene unclear. This CDR3 is 13 amino acids long. Germline V CDR1 and CDR2: MNHEY, SVGAGI. V was pared by 2 bases and J by 1 base, with 6 bases between. CDR3 DNA: TGTGCCAGCAGTTACCGGGCATCCTACGAGCAGTACTTC. Its protein is CASSYRASYEQYF.

The V call is TRBV10-3, the J call TRBJ1-1, with D perhaps TRBD1 (6 bases). Trimming left V 3 bases short and J 6 bases short, with 17 bases between. The CDR3 consists of 15 residues. Germline V gives CDR1 ENHRY, CDR2 SYGVKD. Here the CDR3 reads CAISDSRGTGSEAFF. The CDR3 DNA follows: TGTGCCATCAGTGATAGCAGGGGCACCGGATCTGAAGCTTTCTTT.

V gene TRBV6-5 combines with J gene TRBJ2-7; 8 bases line up with TRBD1. V dropped 5 bases and J dropped 3; count of bases not matched to a gene: 9. The CDR3 is made up of 15 amino acids. From germline, CDR1 is MNHEY and CDR2 SVGAGI. The CDR3 DNA sequence: TGTGCCAGCAGTAACCTTCAGGGGGCTGACTACGAGCAGTACTTC. This codes for CASSNLQGADYEQYF.

This chain links TRBV18 with TRBJ1-4, with D tentatively TRBD1 (5 bases). V lost 3 bases to trimming and J lost 5 bases, with 13 bases between them. Germline V gene data show CDR1 as KGHSH and CDR2 as LQKENI. The CDR3 contains 15 residues. The CDR3 here is CASSPIDRPNEKLFF. CDR3 DNA sequence: TGTGCCAGCTCACCGATCGACAGACCCAATGAAAAACTGTTTTTT. The entire variable domain, with the rest obtained from reference TRBV18 and TRBJ1-4, is as follows: NAGVMQNPRHLVRRRGQEARLRCSPMKGHSHVYWYRQLPEEGLKFMVYLQKENIIDESGMPKERFSAEFPKEGPSILRIQQVVRGDSAAYFCASSPIDRPNEKLFFGSGTQLSVL.

The chain combines TRBV19 with TRBJ2-3, with a weak D call TRBD2 (5 bases). The germline V gene encodes CDR1 LNHDA and CDR2 SQIVND (reference sequence). CDR3 length equals 14 residues. V was shortened by 6 bases and J by 1 base, with 11 bases between the two germline ends. The CDR3: CASRTLGGTDTQYF. The DNA for the CDR3 is TGTGCCAGTAGAACCCTCGGGGGCACAGATACGCAGTATTTT.

The rearrangement uses TRBV28 and TRBJ2-7, with D possibly TRBD1 on 6 matching bases. CDR3 length: 13 amino acids. V dropped 10 bases and J dropped 3 bases, with 16 bases sitting between them. In germline, CDR1 is MDHEN, CDR2 SYDVKM. Here the CDR3 reads CATGTPNHYEQYF. In nucleotides, the CDR3 is TGTGCCACAGGGACACCAAACCACTACGAGCAGTACTTC. The full variable domain, completed using reference TRBV28 and TRBJ2-7, is DVKVTQSSRYLVKRTGEKVFLECVQDMDHENMFWYRQDPGLGLRLIYFSYDVKMKEKGDIPEGYSVSREKKERFSLILESASTNQTSMYLCATGTPNHYEQYFGPGTRLTVT.